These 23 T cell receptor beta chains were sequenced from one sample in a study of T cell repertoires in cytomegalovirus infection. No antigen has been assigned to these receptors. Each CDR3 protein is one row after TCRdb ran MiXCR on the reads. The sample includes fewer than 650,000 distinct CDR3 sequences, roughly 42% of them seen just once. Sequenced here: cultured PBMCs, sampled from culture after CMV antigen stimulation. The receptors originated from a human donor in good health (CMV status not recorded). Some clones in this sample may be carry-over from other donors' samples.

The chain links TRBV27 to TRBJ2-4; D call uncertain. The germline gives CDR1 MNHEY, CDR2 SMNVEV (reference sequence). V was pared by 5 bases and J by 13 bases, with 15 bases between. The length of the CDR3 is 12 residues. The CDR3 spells CASSTMGMRQYF. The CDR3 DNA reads TGTGCCAGCAGTACCATGGGCATGAGACAGTACTTC.

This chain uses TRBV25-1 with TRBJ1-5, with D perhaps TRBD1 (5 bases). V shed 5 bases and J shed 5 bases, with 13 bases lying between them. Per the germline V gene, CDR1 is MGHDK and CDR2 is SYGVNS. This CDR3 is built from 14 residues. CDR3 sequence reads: CASSSLGADQPQHF. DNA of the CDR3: TGTGCCAGCAGTTCTTTAGGGGCGGATCAGCCCCAGCATTTT.

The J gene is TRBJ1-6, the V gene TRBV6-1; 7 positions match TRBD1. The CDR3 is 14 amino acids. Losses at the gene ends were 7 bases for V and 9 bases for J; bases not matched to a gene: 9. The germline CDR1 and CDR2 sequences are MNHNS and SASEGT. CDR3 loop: CASTVDRVGSPLHF. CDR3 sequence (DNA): TGTGCCAGCACCGTCGACAGGGTTGGTTCACCCCTCCACTTT.

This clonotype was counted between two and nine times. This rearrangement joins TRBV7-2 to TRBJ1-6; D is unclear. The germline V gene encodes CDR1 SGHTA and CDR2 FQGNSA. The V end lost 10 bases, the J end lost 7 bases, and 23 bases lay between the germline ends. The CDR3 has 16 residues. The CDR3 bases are TGTGCCACCGTGTCCGGGCGGGGAACGTGGAATTCACCCCTCCACTTT. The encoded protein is CATVSGRGTWNSPLHF.

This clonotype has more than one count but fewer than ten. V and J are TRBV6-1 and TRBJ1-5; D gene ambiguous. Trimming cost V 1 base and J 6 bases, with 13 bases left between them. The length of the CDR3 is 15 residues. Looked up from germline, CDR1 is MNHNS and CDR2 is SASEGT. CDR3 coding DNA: TGTGCCAGCAGTGAAGTCGGAGTCTGGGGTCAGCCCCAGCATTTT. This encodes CASSEVGVWGQPQHF.

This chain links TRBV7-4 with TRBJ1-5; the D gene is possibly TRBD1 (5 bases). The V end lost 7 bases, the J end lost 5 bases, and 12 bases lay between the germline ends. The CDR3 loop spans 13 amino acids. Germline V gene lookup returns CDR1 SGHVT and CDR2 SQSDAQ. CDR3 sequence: CASIDVGDQPQHF. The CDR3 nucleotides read TGTGCCAGCATCGACGTGGGGGATCAGCCCCAGCATTTT.

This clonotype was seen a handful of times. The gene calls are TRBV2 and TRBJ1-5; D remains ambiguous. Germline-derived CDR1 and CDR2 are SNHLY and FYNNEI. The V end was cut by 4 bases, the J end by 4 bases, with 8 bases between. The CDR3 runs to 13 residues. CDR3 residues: CASSAQENQPQHF. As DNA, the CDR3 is TGTGCCAGCAGTGCCCAAGAGAATCAGCCCCAGCATTTT.

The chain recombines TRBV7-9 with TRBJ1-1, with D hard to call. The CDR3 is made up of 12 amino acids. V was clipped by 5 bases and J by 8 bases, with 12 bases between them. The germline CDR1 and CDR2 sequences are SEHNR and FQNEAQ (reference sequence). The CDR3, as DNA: TGTGCCAGCAGCCTCATTGTTACGGAAGCTTTCTTT. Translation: CASSLIVTEAFF. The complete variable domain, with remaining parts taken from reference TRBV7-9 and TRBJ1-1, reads DTGVSQNPRHKITKRGQNVTFRCDPISEHNRLYWYRQTLGQGPEFLTYFQNEAQLEKSRLLSDRFSAERPKGSFSTLEIQRTEQGDSAMYLCASSLIVTEAFFGQGTRLTVV.

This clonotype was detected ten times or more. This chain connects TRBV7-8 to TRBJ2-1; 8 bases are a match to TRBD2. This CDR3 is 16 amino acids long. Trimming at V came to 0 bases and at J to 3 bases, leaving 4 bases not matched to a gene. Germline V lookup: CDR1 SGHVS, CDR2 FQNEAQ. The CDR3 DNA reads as TGTGCCAGCAGCTTAGCGCCGGCGGGGGGCTACAATGAGCAGTTCTTC. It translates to CASSLAPAGGYNEQFF.

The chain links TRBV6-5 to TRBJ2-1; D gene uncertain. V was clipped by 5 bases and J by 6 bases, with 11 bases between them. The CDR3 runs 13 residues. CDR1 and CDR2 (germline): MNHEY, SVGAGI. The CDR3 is CASSTSGSNEQFF. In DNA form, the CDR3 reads TGTGCCAGCAGTACGTCAGGAAGCAATGAGCAGTTCTTC.

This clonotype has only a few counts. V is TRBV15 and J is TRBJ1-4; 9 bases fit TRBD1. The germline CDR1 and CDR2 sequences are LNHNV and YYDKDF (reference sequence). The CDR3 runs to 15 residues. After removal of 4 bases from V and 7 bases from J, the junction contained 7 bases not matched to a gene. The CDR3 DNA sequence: TGTGCCACCAGCACGGCTGACAGGGGGAGTGAAAAACTGTTTTTT. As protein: CATSTADRGSEKLFF.

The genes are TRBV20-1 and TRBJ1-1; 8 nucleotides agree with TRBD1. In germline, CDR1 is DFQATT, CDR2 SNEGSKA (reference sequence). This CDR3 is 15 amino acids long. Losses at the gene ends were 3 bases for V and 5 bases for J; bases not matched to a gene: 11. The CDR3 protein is CSARRADRVRTEAFF. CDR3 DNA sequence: TGCAGTGCTAGGCGTGCGGACAGGGTGAGGACTGAAGCTTTCTTT.

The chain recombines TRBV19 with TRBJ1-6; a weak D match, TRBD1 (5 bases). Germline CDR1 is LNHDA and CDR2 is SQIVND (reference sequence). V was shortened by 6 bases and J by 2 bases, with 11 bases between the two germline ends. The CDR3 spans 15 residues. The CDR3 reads CASSAGSAYNSPLHF. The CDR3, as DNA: TGTGCCAGTAGCGCAGGGTCGGCCTATAATTCACCCCTCCACTTT.

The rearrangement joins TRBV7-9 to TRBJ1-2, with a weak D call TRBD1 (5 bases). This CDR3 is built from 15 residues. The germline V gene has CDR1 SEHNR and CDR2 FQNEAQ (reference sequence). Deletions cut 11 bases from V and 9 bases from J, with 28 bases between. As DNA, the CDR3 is TGTGCCGCGGGGGAAGGAACCGGCATGTCGGGTAGCTACACCTTC. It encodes CAAGEGTGMSGSYTF.

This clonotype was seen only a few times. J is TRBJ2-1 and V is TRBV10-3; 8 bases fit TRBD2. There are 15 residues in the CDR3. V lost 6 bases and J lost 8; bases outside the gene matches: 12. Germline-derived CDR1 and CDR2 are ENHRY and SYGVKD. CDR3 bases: TGTGCCATCAGAACCCAGCGGGAGCCCCGGGATGAGCAGTTCTTC. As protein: CAIRTQREPRDEQFF.

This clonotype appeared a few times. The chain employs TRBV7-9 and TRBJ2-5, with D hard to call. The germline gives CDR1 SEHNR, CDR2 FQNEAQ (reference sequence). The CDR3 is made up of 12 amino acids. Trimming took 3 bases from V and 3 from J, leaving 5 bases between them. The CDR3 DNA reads TGTGCCAGCAGCTTTGTGGAAGAGACCCAGTACTTC. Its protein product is CASSFVEETQYF.

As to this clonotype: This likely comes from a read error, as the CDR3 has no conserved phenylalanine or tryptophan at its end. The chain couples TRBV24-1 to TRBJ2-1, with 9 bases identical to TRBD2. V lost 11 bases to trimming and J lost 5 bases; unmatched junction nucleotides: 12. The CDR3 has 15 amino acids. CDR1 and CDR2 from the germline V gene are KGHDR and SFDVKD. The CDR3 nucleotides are TGTGCCAGCCTCCTGAGGGAGCGGGAGGACAATGAGCAGTTCCTC. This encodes CASLLREREDNEQFL.

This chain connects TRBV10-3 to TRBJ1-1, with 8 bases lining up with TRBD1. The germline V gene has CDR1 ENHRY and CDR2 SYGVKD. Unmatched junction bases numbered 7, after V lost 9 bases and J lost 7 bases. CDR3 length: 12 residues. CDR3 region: CAIGQGQSEAFF. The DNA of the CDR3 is TGTGCCATAGGACAGGGCCAGAGTGAAGCTTTCTTT.

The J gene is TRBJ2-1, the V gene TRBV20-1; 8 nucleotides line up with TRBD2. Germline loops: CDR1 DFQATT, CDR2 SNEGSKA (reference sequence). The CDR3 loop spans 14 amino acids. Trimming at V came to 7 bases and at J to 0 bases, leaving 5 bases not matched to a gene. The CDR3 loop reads CSGRGGSSYNEQFF. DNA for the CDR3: TGCAGTGGCCGGGGGGGGAGCTCCTACAATGAGCAGTTCTTC.

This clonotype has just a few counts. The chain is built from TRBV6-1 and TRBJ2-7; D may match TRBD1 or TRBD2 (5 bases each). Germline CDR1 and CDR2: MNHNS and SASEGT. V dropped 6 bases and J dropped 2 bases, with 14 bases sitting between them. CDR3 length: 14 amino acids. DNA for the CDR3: TGTGCCAGCAGACCCCGGGACGGAGCCTACGAGCAGTACTTC. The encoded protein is CASRPRDGAYEQYF.

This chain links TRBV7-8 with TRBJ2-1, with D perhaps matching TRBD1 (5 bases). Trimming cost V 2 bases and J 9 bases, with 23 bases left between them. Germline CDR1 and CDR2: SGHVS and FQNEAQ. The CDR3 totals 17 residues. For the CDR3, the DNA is TGTGCCAGCAGCTTAATCCCGGACCTAGACTTAGGGGTTGAGCAGTTCTTC. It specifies CASSLIPDLDLGVEQFF.

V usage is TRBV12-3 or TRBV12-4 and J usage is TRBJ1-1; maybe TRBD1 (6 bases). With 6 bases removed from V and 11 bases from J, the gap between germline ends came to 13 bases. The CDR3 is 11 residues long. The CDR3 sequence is CASSNGTHAFF. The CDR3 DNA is TGTGCCAGCAGCAACGGGACACACGCTTTCTTT.

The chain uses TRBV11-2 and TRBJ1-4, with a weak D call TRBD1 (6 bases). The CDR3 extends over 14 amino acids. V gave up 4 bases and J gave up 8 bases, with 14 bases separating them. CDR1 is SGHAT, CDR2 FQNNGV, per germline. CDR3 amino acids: CASSSRGVWEKLFF. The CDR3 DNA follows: TGTGCCAGCAGCTCCAGGGGAGTCTGGGAAAAACTGTTTTTT.